These T cell receptor beta chains were read from a single sample in a study of cytomegalovirus exposure and HLA in healthy donors. Assay used: immunoSEQ multiplex PCR; TCRdb lists only in-frame clones, some missing. The top ten hold less than 2.5% of the sample, which has about 160,000 clones, roughly 80% seen once. Sequenced material: PBMCs. The receptors shown here come from a male donor in good health and CMV-seronegative. The conserved cysteine and the conserved F or W are not part of the CDR3 here. The order of the fields is D gene, V gene, CDR3 length, J gene, CDR3 protein. D genes are given only for firm matches.

>TRBD1|TRBV5-4|14|TRBJ1-1
ASSLEDEGANTEAF
>TRBD1|TRBV5-1|12|TRBJ2-3
ASSLDQGADTQY
>TRBD1|TRBV2|13|TRBJ2-2
ASRRDRQNTGELF
>TRBD1|TRBV7-2|13|TRBJ1-2
ASSLDPGGGGGYT
>NA|TRBV6-6|10|NA
ASSDTAYEQY
>TRBD2|TRBV2|18|TRBJ2-7
ASTELLRTSGGGPSYEQY
>TRBD1|TRBV7-9|13|TRBJ2-3
ASTLGDRGIDTQY
>NA|TRBV14|14|TRBJ1-4
ASSRNVAGANEKLF
>NA|TRBV11-1|15|TRBJ2-5
ASSLGRGKTGLGTQY
>TRBD2|TRBV2|13|TRBJ2-1
ASGPGGSSYNEQF
>NA|TRBV28|11|TRBJ1-5
ASSPPSNQPQH
>NA|TRBV18|13|TRBJ2-2
ASSLRQLNTGELF
>NA|TRBV7-9|12|TRBJ1-2
ASSYSGGNYGYT
>TRBD1|TRBV11-2|11|TRBJ2-7
ASSSRGTYEQY
>NA|TRBV10-1|15|TRBJ1-5
ASTSGTPGRRNQPQH
>NA|TRBV9|14|TRBJ2-3
ASSVALQNIPDTQY
>NA|TRBV7-9|12|TRBJ2-7
ASSLAGVAYEQY
>NA|TRBV4-1|14|TRBJ1-6
ASRREGVSYNSPLH
>NA|TRBV7-9|12|TRBJ2-7
ASSLGQIPYEQY
>TRBD2|TRBV2|13|TRBJ2-1
ASTQLASSYNEQF
>TRBD2|TRBV10-1|14|TRBJ2-3
ASSDWHGRGTDTQY
>NA|TRBV6-4|14|TRBJ2-1
ASSDQTGGSYNEQF
>NA|TRBV19|13|TRBJ1-5
ASSIVSGSNQPQH
>NA|TRBV5-4|10|TRBJ2-3
ASSLPLDTQY
>NA|TRBV19|15|TRBJ2-7
ASSIDASGGRSYEQY
>TRBD1|TRBV7-9|16|TRBJ1-3
ASSLRDRGSPSGNTIY
>NA|TRBV5-4|12|TRBJ2-7
ASSFRDTDYEQY
>NA|TRBV19|11|TRBJ2-7
ASSPVAGREQY
>TRBD1|TRBV7-9|14|TRBJ2-5
ASSPFTGTGPETQY
>NA|TRBV27|13|TRBJ2-1
ASSLERASYNEQF
>NA|TRBV29-1|11|TRBJ2-5
SVEAGAGETQY
>TRBD2|TRBV28|12|TRBJ2-7
ASSPGTIDYEQY
>NA|TRBV5-4|12|TRBJ2-1
ASRTFGVSYEQF
>NA|TRBV5-1|12|TRBJ1-1
ASSYNSGDTEAF
>NA|TRBV6-5|12|TRBJ1-2
ASSYIGSRYGYT
>NA|TRBV4-1|9|TRBJ1-2
ASSRYGGYP
>NA|TRBV28|9|TRBJ2-7
ASSSTYEQY
>TRBD2|TRBV4-2|15|TRBJ2-1
ASSQVSSGMTYNEQF
>TRBD1|TRBV9|15|TRBJ2-7
ASSSQDRGANSYEQY
>NA|TRBV9|12|TRBJ2-7
ASSVGRVAYEQY
>TRBD1|TRBV6-6|11|TRBJ1-2
ASSPRTGNGYT
>NA|TRBV7-2|12|TRBJ1-1
ASSLARDGTEAF
>TRBD1|TRBV28|13|TRBJ1-5
ASSTFDRGNQPQH
>NA|TRBV2|12|TRBJ1-2
ASSAAGGNYGYT
>TRBD2|TRBV7-9|14|TRBJ2-2
SSSFPLAGETGELF
>TRBD2|TRBV27|13|TRBJ2-7
ASRRTSGRAYEQY
>TRBD2|TRBV27|13|TRBJ2-5
ASCRTSGKRGTQY